The rows below give T cell receptor beta chains drawn from one sample of a study of cytomegalovirus exposure and HLA in healthy donors. The data were produced by immunoSEQ multiplex PCR, yet TCRdb's version contains in-frame clones alone and is incomplete. The table records roughly 150,000 clones, approximately 90% of them present only once. Material for sequencing was PBMCs. These receptors all come from a young man in good health and CMV-seronegative. Both conserved end residues are part of each CDR3. A D gene is named only where the DNA matches it firmly. Only part of the rows carry a size: once, few, many, or a class if the clone is expanded.

cdr3_length,v_call,d_call,j_call,clone_size,cdr3_nt,cdr3_aa
8,TRBV9,-,TRBJ2-5,-,TGTGCCAGCAGCGAGACTCACTTC,CASSETHF
16,TRBV7-2,TRBD1,TRBJ1-3,-,TGTGCCAGCAGCCTCGCAACCGGGACAGGGGGAAACACCATATATTTT,CASSLATGTGGNTIYF
15,TRBV10-3,TRBD2,TRBJ2-1,-,TGTGCCATCACTAAGGGACTAGCGGGAGAATTTGAGCAGTTCTTC,CAITKGLAGEFEQFF
15,TRBV9,TRBD2,TRBJ2-3,-,TGTGCCAGCAGCGTGGCTAGCGGGGGGGCGGATACGCAGTATTTT,CASSVASGGADTQYF
18,TRBV6-4,TRBD1,TRBJ1-1,-,TGTGCCAGCAGTGGGGCGGGGACAGGGGGCAATCAGGACACTGAAGCTTTCTTT,CASSGAGTGGNQDTEAFF
13,TRBV4-1,-,TRBJ1-4,-,TGCGCCAGCAGCCTTTTGCGGAGCGAAAAACTGTTTTTT,CASSLLRSEKLFF
15,TRBV4-1,-,TRBJ1-1,-,TGCGCCAGCAGCCATGAGGACAGTCCGAACACTGAAGCTTTCTTT,CASSHEDSPNTEAFF
16,TRBV25-1,-,TRBJ1-6,-,TGTGCCAGCAGTGGGGAGGGGTTGGGGTTCGGTTCACCCCTCCACTTT,CASSGEGLGFGSPLHF
14,TRBV4-1,-,TRBJ1-2,-,TGCGCCAGCAGCCCCACAGACAGGAACTATGGCTACACCTTC,CASSPTDRNYGYTF
14,TRBV6-5,TRBD1,TRBJ1-1,-,TGTGCCAGCAGCCGGGACAGGGAAAAAGGTGAAGCTTTCTTT,CASSRDREKGEAFF
17,TRBV6-1,TRBD2,TRBJ2-2,-,TGTGCCAGCAGTGAAGTCGGACTAGCGCAGAACACCGGGGAGCTGTTTTTT,CASSEVGLAQNTGELFF
14,TRBV4-1,TRBD2,TRBJ2-3,-,TGCGCCAGCAGCGACAAGCGGGAAGCAGATACGCAGTATTTT,CASSDKREADTQYF
15,TRBV18,-,TRBJ1-2,-,TGTGCCAGCTCACCACCGGCAGAAACTAACTATGGCTACACCTTC,CASSPPAETNYGYTF
11,TRBV6-5,-,TRBJ1-1,-,TGTGCCAGCAACAGGAACACTGAAGCTTTCTTT,CASNRNTEAFF
13,TRBV29-1,-,TRBJ1-3,-,TGCAGCGTTGACGTGACAGGTGGAAACACCATATATTTT,CSVDVTGGNTIYF
16,TRBV18,TRBD1,TRBJ2-2,-,TGTGCCAGCTCCCGCGGACAGGGGGCGAACACCGGGGAGCTGTTTTTT,CASSRGQGANTGELFF
13,TRBV14,TRBD1,TRBJ1-2,-,TGTGCCAGCAGCCAGGATTTACAGGGACAGAACACCTTC,CASSQDLQGQNTF
15,TRBV10-3,TRBD1,TRBJ2-7,-,TGTGCCATCAGTGACAAGGGACAGACCTCGTTCGGGGAGTACTTC,CAISDKGQTSFGEYF
14,TRBV9,-,TRBJ2-2,-,TGTGCCAGCAGCCCGCGGACCGGGGGTGGGGAGCTGTTTTTT,CASSPRTGGGELFF
12,TRBV9,TRBD1,TRBJ1-2,few,TGTGCCAGCCGGACAGGGGATTATGGCTACACCTTC,CASRTGDYGYTF
14,TRBV5-4,TRBD1,TRBJ2-7,-,TGTGCCAGCAGCCTGACAGGGGGCAACTACGAGCAGTACTTC,CASSLTGGNYEQYF
12,TRBV7-9,-,TRBJ1-3,-,TGTGCCAGCAGCGCTACCGGAAACACCATATATTTT,CASSATGNTIYF
15,TRBV19,TRBD1,TRBJ2-7,-,TGTGCCAGTAGTATGGGGACAGGGGGCCCCTACGAGCAGTACTTC,CASSMGTGGPYEQYF
15,TRBV9,-,TRBJ2-7,-,TGTGCCAGCAGCTTGACAGGGACTGATCTCTACGAGCAGTACTTC,CASSLTGTDLYEQYF
15,TRBV5-1,-,TRBJ2-2,-,TGCGCCAGCAACCCGGGACATATGAACACCGGGGAGCTGTTTTTT,CASNPGHMNTGELFF
18,TRBV4-1,-,TRBJ2-4,-,TGCGCCAGCAGCCAAAAACAGAGTCGGGGGGCGGCCAAAAACATTCAGTACTTC,CASSQKQSRGAAKNIQYF
12,TRBV11-3,-,TRBJ2-2,-,TGTGCCACCACCCCAGGCCCCGGGGAGCTGTTTTTT,CATTPGPGELFF
15,TRBV7-6,-,TRBJ2-1,-,TGTGCCAGCAGCTACAGGACCCACCTATACAATGAGCAGTTCTTC,CASSYRTHLYNEQFF
15,TRBV18,-,TRBJ1-2,-,TGTGCCAGCTCACCAAACAGGGATTTTAACTATGGCTACACCTTC,CASSPNRDFNYGYTF
14,TRBV9,-,TRBJ2-1,-,TGTGCCAGCAGCGGGAGGGCCAAGTTACGCGAGCAGTTCTTC,CASSGRAKLREQFF
14,TRBV2,-,TRBJ2-2,-,TGTGCCAGCACTTCAGGTCTTCGCACCGGGGAGCTGTTTTTT,CASTSGLRTGELFF
16,TRBV7-2,TRBD1,TRBJ2-3,-,TGTGCCAGCAGCTCCCGGACAGGGGGCGCAACAGATACGCAGTATTTT,CASSSRTGGATDTQYF
16,TRBV19,-,TRBJ2-2,-,TGTGCCAGTAGTTTGAGGGACACTTCGAACACCGGGGAGCTGTTTTTT,CASSLRDTSNTGELFF
15,TRBV6-4,TRBD2,TRBJ2-1,medium-sized,TGTGCCAGCAGTGACTCCGCGGGGGGGCGCAATGAGCAGTTCTTC,CASSDSAGGRNEQFF
11,TRBV2,-,TRBJ1-1,-,TGTGCCAGCAGTGACTTGCAGGAAGCTTTCTTT,CASSDLQEAFF
16,TRBV9,TRBD2,TRBJ2-1,-,TGTGCCAGCAGCGTAGGGATACTAGCGGAGTACAATGAGCAGTTCTTC,CASSVGILAEYNEQFF
15,TRBV7-2,TRBD2,TRBJ2-3,-,TGTGCCAGCAGCCCTAGCGGGAGGAGCACAGATACGCAGTATTTT,CASSPSGRSTDTQYF
17,TRBV7-8,TRBD2,TRBJ2-5,-,TGTGCCAGCAGCTTACGCCAGCGGGAGGGCCGAAGGGAGACCCAGTACTTC,CASSLRQREGRRETQYF
15,TRBV6-5,TRBD2,TRBJ2-1,once,TGTGCCAGCAGTTACGAAGCGGGAGCGACCAATGAGCAGTTCTTC,CASSYEAGATNEQFF
13,TRBV9,-,TRBJ2-2,-,TGTGCCAGCAGCGTAGACGAGATCGGGGAGCTGTTTTTT,CASSVDEIGELFF
14,TRBV5-4,-,TRBJ2-5,-,TGTGCCAGCAGCTTCAGTGAACGGGGGAGAGCCCAGTACTTC,CASSFSERGRAQYF
14,TRBV7-2,-,TRBJ2-5,-,TGTGCCAGCAGTAGGGGGACGACTCAAGAGACCCAGTACTTC,CASSRGTTQETQYF
13,TRBV6-1,TRBD1,TRBJ2-4,-,TGTGCCAACTACAGGGGGCTCGGAAACATTCAGTACTTC,CANYRGLGNIQYF
14,TRBV5-1,-,TRBJ2-1,-,TGCGCCAGCAGATTCGGGCAGGGGAACAATGAGCAGTTCTTC,CASRFGQGNNEQFF
14,TRBV19,-,TRBJ2-2,-,TGTGCCAGTAGTATAGGAAGAGACACCGGGGAGCTGTTTTTT,CASSIGRDTGELFF
16,TRBV27,-,TRBJ1-4,-,TGTGCCAGCAGTCCTCCCCGCACAGGGATGTCTCAAAAACTGTTTTTT,CASSPPRTGMSQKLFF
14,TRBV9,TRBD1,TRBJ2-1,-,TGTGCCAGCAGCCCCCGCCCGGACAGGGTTGAGCAGTTCTTC,CASSPRPDRVEQFF
15,TRBV5-6,TRBD1,TRBJ1-6,-,TGTGCCAGCAGCCCGTACAGGGGAACGGCATCACCCCTCCACTTT,CASSPYRGTASPLHF